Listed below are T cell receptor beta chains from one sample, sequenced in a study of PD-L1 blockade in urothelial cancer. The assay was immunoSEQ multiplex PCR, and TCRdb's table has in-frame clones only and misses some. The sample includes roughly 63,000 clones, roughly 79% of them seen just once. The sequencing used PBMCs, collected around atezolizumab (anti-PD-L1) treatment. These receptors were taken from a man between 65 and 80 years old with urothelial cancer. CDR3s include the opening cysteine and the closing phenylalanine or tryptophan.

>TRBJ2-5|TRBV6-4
CASSDSMDRLQETQYF
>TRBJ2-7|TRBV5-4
CASSLGTSGTFPYEQYF
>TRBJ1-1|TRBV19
CASSMRRQGGTEAFF
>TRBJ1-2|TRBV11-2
CASSEEGVGYTF
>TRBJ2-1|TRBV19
CASRQREASYNEQFF
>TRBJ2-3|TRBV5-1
CASSSPNRGKGTDTQYF
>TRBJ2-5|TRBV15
CATSRDLLLVQETQYF
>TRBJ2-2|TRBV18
CASSPYRADTGELFF
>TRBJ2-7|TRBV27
CASRMRPGFEQYF
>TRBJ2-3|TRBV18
CASSPGEGRSSNTQYF
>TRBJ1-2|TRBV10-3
CAISATSGGDYGYTF
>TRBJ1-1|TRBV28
CASSLRQANTEAFF
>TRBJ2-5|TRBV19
CASSPRTGWRETQYF
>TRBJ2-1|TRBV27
CASSLGTSGYNEQFF
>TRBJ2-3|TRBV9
CASSVVISGRADTQYF
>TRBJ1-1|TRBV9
CASSVGSGARQAFF
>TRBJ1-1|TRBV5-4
CASSSSPRRGGATEAFF
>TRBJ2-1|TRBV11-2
CASDRTLAGGMRDEQFF
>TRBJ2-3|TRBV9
CASSPFGQGGTDTQYF
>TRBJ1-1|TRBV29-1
CSVERRANTEAFF
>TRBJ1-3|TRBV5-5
CASSLDRTGNTIYF
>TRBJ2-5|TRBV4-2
CASSQVLAGKETQYF
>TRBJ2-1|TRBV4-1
CASSQNTGSSYNEQFF
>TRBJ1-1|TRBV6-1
CASSTDRVATEAFF
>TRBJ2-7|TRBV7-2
CASSGARDSYEQYF
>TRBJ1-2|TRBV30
CAWREDSFNYGYTF
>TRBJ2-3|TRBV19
CASSPTLAGGTDTQYF
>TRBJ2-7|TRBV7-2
CASSLTGTNMHEQYF
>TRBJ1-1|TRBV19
CASRGPGDTANTEAFF
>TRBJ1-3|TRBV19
CASSVPPVAGNTIYF
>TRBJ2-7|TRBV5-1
CASSFSTSGSRGAYEQYF
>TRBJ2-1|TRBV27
CASKIMDYGGEQFF
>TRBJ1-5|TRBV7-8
CASSQQGLHQPQHF
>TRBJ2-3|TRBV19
CASSKSGQGDTQYF
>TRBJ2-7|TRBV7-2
CASSLASKSPTEQYF
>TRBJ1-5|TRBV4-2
CASSRDPGQAHSNQPQHF
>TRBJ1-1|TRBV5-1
CASSLPGFGRTEAFF
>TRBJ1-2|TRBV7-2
CASSWGTGYYGYTF
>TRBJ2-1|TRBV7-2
CASSLALASNEQFF
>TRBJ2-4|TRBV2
CASSRAARRDIQYF
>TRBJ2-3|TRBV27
CASSTTGVSTDTQYF
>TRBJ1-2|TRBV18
CASSLGVLYGYTF
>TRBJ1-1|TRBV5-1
CASSYNDRGWNPNTEAFF
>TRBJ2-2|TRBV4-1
CASSLIPGNLGTGELFF
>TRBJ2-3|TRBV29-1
CSVGEADTQYF
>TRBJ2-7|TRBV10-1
CASSEGLAGAGEQYF